The 23 T cell receptor beta chains listed next were all sequenced from one sample in a study of post-analysis software for immune sequencing data. Points from the study as a whole: Five or six TRBV segments, TRBV5-6, TRBV5-1 and TRBV20-1 among them, were found more frequent in patients than controls.

Their recognized antigens are unknown. Sequencing libraries made from TCR beta cDNA carried unique molecular identifiers. One entry per CDR3 protein, called by TCRdb with MiXCR from the PCR reads. This table holds some 690,000 distinct CDR3 sequences, roughly 27% found once. Sequenced sample: blood. The receptors were gathered from a girl aged 5 to 17 with multiple sclerosis.

This chain links TRBV7-2 with TRBJ2-3, with D possibly being TRBD1 (5 bases). Deletions cut 7 bases from V and 5 bases from J, with 22 bases between. The CDR3 totals 16 residues. Looked up from germline, CDR1 is SGHTA and CDR2 is FQGNSA. The CDR3 DNA is TGTGCCAGCACCCCGGGCAGTGGGGCACGAGGAGATACGCAGTATTTT. As protein: CASTPGSGARGDTQYF.

This clonotype was recorded a few times. This chain links TRBV7-2 with TRBJ1-3; D call uncertain. Germline lookup yields CDR1 SGHTA and CDR2 FQGNSA. The CDR3 is 16 residues long. Trimming shortened V by 1 base and J by 0 bases, and 10 bases separated the two germline ends. The CDR3 sequence: CASSLGLGSSGNTIYF. Here the CDR3 DNA reads TGTGCCAGCAGCTTAGGACTGGGAAGCTCTGGAAACACCATATATTTT.

This sequence joins TRBV7-9 and TRBJ2-3; D perhaps matches TRBD1 (7 bases). Germline lookup yields CDR1 SEHNR and CDR2 FQNEAQ (reference sequence). With 6 bases removed from V and 2 bases from J, the gap between germline ends came to 15 bases. This CDR3 is 15 amino acids long. The CDR3 DNA is TGTGCCAGCAGTGGGGGGACAGAGAACACAGATACGCAGTATTTT. Translation gives CASSGGTENTDTQYF.

This chain joins TRBV4-1 and TRBJ1-5; D uncertain. Germline CDR1 and CDR2: MGHRA and YSYEKL. The CDR3 covers 18 residues. V was cut by 2 bases and J by 5 bases, with 22 bases left in between. The CDR3 region is CASSQFIPGPGQHQPQHF. CDR3 DNA: TGCGCCAGCAGCCAATTCATACCCGGGCCTGGCCAACATCAGCCCCAGCATTTT.

The V gene is TRBV6-5, the J gene TRBJ2-7, with D maybe TRBD1 (5 bases). The CDR3 runs to 14 residues. Looked up from germline, CDR1 is MNHEY and CDR2 is SVGAGI. V lost 3 bases to trimming and J lost 7 bases, with 16 bases between them. The DNA for the CDR3 is TGTGCCAGCAGTTATAGTATTGGGGCGCTTGAGCAGTACTTC. As protein: CASSYSIGALEQYF.

The chain couples TRBV7-2 to TRBJ1-1; D is uncertain. Trimming cost V 2 bases and J 8 bases, with 12 bases left between them. Per the germline V gene, CDR1 is SGHTA and CDR2 is FQGNSA. The CDR3 sequence is 13 residues long. CDR3 in amino acids: CASSLLIGSEAFF. The CDR3 DNA reads as TGTGCCAGCAGCTTACTCATCGGCAGCGAAGCTTTCTTT.

The chain couples TRBV6-6 to TRBJ1-2; D is unresolved. V was clipped by 1 base and J by 6 bases, with 9 bases between them. From germline, CDR1 is MNHNY and CDR2 SVGAGI (reference sequence). There are 13 residues in the CDR3. CDR3 bases: TGTGCCAGCAGTTACTTAGGGCGTGATGGCTACACCTTC. This codes for CASSYLGRDGYTF.

This clonotype was seen a few times. The rearrangement uses TRBV11-2 and TRBJ2-3, with D hard to call. V was clipped by 5 bases and J by 0 bases, with 6 bases between them. This CDR3 comprises 13 residues. The germline V gene encodes CDR1 SGHAT and CDR2 FQNNGV. The CDR3 sequence is CASSAASTDTQYF. Written as DNA, the CDR3 is TGTGCCAGCAGCGCAGCAAGCACAGATACGCAGTATTTT.

The table lists this clonotype with many counts. The chain has TRBV27 and TRBJ2-7; TRBD2 might be the D (5 bases). The CDR3 loop spans 13 amino acids. Germline V gene data show CDR1 as MNHEY and CDR2 as SMNVEV (reference sequence). Trimming left V 0 bases short and J 6 bases short, with 9 bases between. The CDR3, as DNA: TGTGCCAGCAGTTTATCTAGGACTGGCGAGCAGTACTTC. Translation: CASSLSRTGEQYF.

Worth noting for this clonotype: One base away lies a much larger clone, so this may be a sequencing read error. V is TRBV5-1 and J is TRBJ2-7; D unclear. The CDR3 length is 13 residues. Germline loops: CDR1 SGHRS, CDR2 YFSETQ. CDR3 nucleotides: TGCGCCGGCAGCGACCTTTCTTCCCGCGAGCAGTACTTC. Its protein is CAGSDLSSREQYF.

J is TRBJ2-5 and V is TRBV7-9; 7 positions agree with TRBD1. V shed 5 bases, J shed 2 bases, and the junction held 11 bases outside the gene matches. This CDR3 contains 16 residues. The germline gives CDR1 SEHNR, CDR2 FQNEAQ (reference sequence). The CDR3 loop is CASSPSRTGLQETQYF. DNA for the CDR3: TGTGCCAGCAGCCCTAGTCGGACAGGCCTTCAAGAGACCCAGTACTTC. The full variable domain, completed using reference TRBV7-9 and TRBJ2-5, is DTGVSQNPRHKITKRGQNVTFRCDPISEHNRLYWYRQTLGQGPEFLTYFQNEAQLEKSRLLSDRFSAERPKGSFSTLEIQRTEQGDSAMYLCASSPSRTGLQETQYFGPGTRLLVL.

The V gene is TRBV29-1, the J gene TRBJ2-7; 14 bases are shared with TRBD2. V dropped 7 bases and J dropped 5; count of bases not matched to a gene: 7. Looked up from germline, CDR1 is SQVTM and CDR2 is ANQGSEA. The CDR3 spans 14 residues. CDR3 sequence: CSAGGLAGAHEQYF. CDR3 coding DNA: TGCAGCGCCGGGGGACTAGCGGGAGCACACGAGCAGTACTTC.

This clonotype was picked up a small number of times. The V gene is TRBV20-1, the J gene TRBJ1-2; no definite D call. CDR1 is DFQATT, CDR2 SNEGSKA, per germline (reference sequence). V was shortened by 6 bases and J by 8 bases, with 13 bases between the two germline ends. The CDR3 consists of 11 residues. In nucleotides, the CDR3 is TGCAGTGCCTCGGACGGAGGGGGCTACACCTTC. Translating it yields CSASDGGGYTF.

This clonotype was seen only a few times. The chain joins TRBV20-1 to TRBJ2-7; no definite D call. CDR3 size: 12 residues. CDR1 DFQATT and CDR2 SNEGSKA come from the germline V gene (reference sequence). V was cut by 2 bases and J by 2 bases, with 7 bases left in between. The CDR3 reads CSARSRAYEQYF. The CDR3 DNA sequence: TGCAGTGCTAGATCCCGAGCCTACGAGCAGTACTTC.

The CDR3, as DNA: TGTGCCAGCAGTGACGGACAGGGACCTGGAAACACCATATATTTT. Translating it yields CASSDGQGPGNTIYF. The chain carries TRBV25-1 and TRBJ1-3; 8 bases align to TRBD1. V trimming: 3 bases; J trimming: 2 bases; junction bases outside the gene matches: 3. Germline CDR1 and CDR2: MGHDK and SYGVNS. CDR3 length: 15 residues.

A few counts support this clonotype. The chain uses TRBV7-7 and TRBJ2-3; D not certain. The V end was cut by 1 base, the J end by 6 bases, with 8 bases between. The CDR3 extends over 13 amino acids. Germline CDR1 and CDR2: SSHAT and FNYEAQ (reference sequence). The CDR3 region is CASSLDRRDTQYF. The CDR3 DNA is TGTGCCAGCAGCTTAGACCGAAGGGATACGCAGTATTTT. The variable domain in full, completed from reference TRBV7-7 and TRBJ2-3, reads GAGVSQSPRYKVTKRGQDVTLRCDPISSHATLYWYQQALGQGPEFLTYFNYEAQPDKSGLPSDRFSAERPEGSISTLTIQRTEQRDSAMYRCASSLDRRDTQYFGPGTRLTVL.

This clonotype was counted ten times or more. The chain has TRBV6-5 and TRBJ2-5, with D unclear. The CDR3 has 13 residues. V lost 0 bases and J 3 bases, leaving 5 bases between the germline ends. Germline CDR1 and CDR2: MNHEY and SVGAGI. In DNA, the CDR3 is TGTGCCAGCAGTTACTCCCTTGAAGAGACCCAGTACTTC. It yields the protein CASSYSLEETQYF.

This clonotype showed up just a few times. The gene calls are TRBV27 and TRBJ2-1, with D possibly being TRBD1 (5 bases). The CDR3 runs to 15 residues. V lost 5 bases and J 0 bases, leaving 11 bases between the germline ends. Germline lookup yields CDR1 MNHEY and CDR2 SMNVEV (reference sequence). As DNA, the CDR3 is TGTGCCAGCAGTCCTACAGGCTACTCCTACAATGAGCAGTTCTTC. Translating gives CASSPTGYSYNEQFF.

This clonotype was seen only a few times. The CDR3 DNA sequence: TGTGCCAGCAGCCGCAGTGGACTTCGGGAAGATACGCAGTATTTT. Translated, it gives CASSRSGLREDTQYF. V and J are TRBV7-8 and TRBJ2-3, with D possibly TRBD2 on 5 matching bases. Germline assignment: CDR1 SGHVS and CDR2 FQNEAQ. The CDR3 covers 15 residues. V lost 5 bases and J 5 bases, leaving 17 bases between the germline ends.

The rearrangement links TRBV14 to TRBJ1-1; D gene ambiguous. V shed 3 bases and J shed 1 base, with 12 bases lying between them. Germline-derived CDR1 and CDR2 are SGHDN and FVKESK. The CDR3 sequence is 15 residues long. The CDR3 loop is CASSQQSSWNTEAFF. The CDR3 region has the DNA TGTGCCAGCAGCCAGCAGTCGAGCTGGAACACTGAAGCTTTCTTT.

This clonotype was recorded a few times. This rearrangement joins TRBV15 to TRBJ2-1; 7 positions agree with TRBD2. The V gene's germline CDR1 is LNHNV and CDR2 YYDKDF (reference sequence). This CDR3 region has 19 residues. V dropped 0 bases and J dropped 0; count of bases not matched to a gene: 11. The CDR3 DNA is TGTGCCACCAGCAGAGATAGGGCTAGCGGACGGAGCTCCTACAATGAGCAGTTCTTC. This codes for CATSRDRASGRSSYNEQFF.

This clonotype turned up a few times. This sequence joins TRBV5-1 and TRBJ1-5, with D perhaps matching TRBD1 (5 bases). V lost 4 bases and J 4 bases, leaving 9 bases between the germline ends. Germline CDR1 SGHRS, CDR2 YFSETQ. This CDR3 comprises 13 residues. The CDR3 protein is CASSPDTNQPQHF. The CDR3 bases are TGCGCCAGCAGCCCGGACACGAATCAGCCCCAGCATTTT.

This clonotype came up a few times. The chain joins TRBV9 to TRBJ2-5, with D hard to call. This CDR3 is 13 amino acids long. V dropped 2 bases and J dropped 2 bases, with 7 bases sitting between them. Germline assignment: CDR1 SGDLS and CDR2 YYNGEE. This CDR3 reads CASSVWGQETQYF. The CDR3 bases are TGTGCCAGCAGCGTTTGGGGTCAAGAGACCCAGTACTTC.